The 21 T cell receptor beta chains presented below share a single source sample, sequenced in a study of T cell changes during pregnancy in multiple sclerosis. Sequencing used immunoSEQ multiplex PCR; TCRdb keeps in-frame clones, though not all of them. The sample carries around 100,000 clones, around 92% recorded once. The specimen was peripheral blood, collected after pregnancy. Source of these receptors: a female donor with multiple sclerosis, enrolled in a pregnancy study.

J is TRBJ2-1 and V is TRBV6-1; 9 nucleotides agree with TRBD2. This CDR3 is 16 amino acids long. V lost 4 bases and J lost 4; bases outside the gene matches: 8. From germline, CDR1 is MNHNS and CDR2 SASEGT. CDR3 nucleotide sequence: TGTGCCAGCAGTGCTCTAGCTAGCGGGGTTTACAATGAGCAGTTCTTC. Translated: CASSALASGVYNEQFF.

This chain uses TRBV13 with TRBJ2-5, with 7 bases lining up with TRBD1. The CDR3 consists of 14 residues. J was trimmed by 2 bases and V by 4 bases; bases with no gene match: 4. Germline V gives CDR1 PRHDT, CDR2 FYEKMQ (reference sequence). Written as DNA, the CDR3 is TGTGCCAGCAGCTGGGGACAGCCACAAGAGACCCAGTACTTC. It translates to CASSWGQPQETQYF.

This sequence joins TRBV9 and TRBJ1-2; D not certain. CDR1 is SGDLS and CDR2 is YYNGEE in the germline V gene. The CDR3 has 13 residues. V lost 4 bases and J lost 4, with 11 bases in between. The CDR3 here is CASSTELGYGYTF. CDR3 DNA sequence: TGTGCCAGCAGCACAGAGCTGGGCTATGGCTACACCTTC.

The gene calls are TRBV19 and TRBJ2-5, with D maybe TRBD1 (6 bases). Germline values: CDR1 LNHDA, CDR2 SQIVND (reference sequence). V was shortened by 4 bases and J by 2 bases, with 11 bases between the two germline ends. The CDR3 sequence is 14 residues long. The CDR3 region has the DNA TGTGCCAGTAGTACACGACAGGTGCAAGAGACCCAGTACTTC. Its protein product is CASSTRQVQETQYF.

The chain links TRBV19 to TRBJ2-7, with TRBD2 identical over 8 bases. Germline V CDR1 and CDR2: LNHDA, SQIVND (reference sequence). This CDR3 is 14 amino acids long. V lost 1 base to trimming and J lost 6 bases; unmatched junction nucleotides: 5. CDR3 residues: CASSIVAGTGEQYF. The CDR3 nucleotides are TGTGCCAGTAGTATAGTAGCGGGGACTGGCGAGCAGTACTTC. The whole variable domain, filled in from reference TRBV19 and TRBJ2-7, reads DGGITQSPKYLFRKEGQNVTLSCEQNLNHDAMYWYRQDPGQGLRLIYYSQIVNDFQKGDIAEGYSVSREKKESFPLTVTSAQKNPTAFYLCASSIVAGTGEQYFGPGTRLTVT.

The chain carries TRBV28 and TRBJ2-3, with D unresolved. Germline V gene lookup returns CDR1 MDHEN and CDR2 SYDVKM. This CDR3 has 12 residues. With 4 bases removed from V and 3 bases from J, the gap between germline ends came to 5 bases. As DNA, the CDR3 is TGTGCCAGCAGTTCCCGGACAGATACGCAGTATTTT. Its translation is CASSSRTDTQYF.

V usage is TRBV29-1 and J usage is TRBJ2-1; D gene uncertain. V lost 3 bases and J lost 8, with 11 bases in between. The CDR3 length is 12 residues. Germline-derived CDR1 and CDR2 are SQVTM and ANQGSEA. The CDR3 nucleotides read TGCAGCGTTGATGCGGATACGGATGAGCAGTTCTTC. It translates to CSVDADTDEQFF.

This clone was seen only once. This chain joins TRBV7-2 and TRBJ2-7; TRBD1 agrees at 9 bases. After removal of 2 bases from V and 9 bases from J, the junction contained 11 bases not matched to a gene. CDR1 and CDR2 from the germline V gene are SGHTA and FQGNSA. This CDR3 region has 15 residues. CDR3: CASSLPSTGGGGQYF. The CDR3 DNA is TGTGCCAGCAGCTTACCCTCCACAGGGGGCGGGGGGCAGTACTTC.

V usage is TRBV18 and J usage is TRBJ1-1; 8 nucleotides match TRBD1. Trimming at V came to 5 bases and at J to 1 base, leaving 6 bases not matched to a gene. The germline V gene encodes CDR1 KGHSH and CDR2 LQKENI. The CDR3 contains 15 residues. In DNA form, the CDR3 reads TGTGCCAGCTCAAGGAGTGGACAGGGGAACACTGAAGCTTTCTTT. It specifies CASSRSGQGNTEAFF.

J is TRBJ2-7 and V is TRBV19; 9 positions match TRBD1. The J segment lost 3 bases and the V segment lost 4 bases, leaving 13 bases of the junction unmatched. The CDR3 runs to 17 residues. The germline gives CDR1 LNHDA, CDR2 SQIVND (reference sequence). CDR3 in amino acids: CASSTLDRGGSIYEQYF. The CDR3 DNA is TGTGCCAGTAGTACTCTGGACAGGGGCGGCTCAATCTACGAGCAGTACTTC.

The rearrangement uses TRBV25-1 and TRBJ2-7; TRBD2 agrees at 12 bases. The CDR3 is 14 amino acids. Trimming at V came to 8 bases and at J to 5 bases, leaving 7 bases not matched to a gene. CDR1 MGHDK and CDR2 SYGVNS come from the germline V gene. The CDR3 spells CASGRTSGTHEQYF. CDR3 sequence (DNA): TGTGCCAGCGGGAGGACTAGCGGGACGCACGAGCAGTACTTC.

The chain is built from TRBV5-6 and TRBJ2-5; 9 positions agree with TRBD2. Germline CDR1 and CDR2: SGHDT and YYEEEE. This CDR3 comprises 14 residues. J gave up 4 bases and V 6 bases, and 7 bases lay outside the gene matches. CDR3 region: CASKLLAGLETQYF. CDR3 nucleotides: TGTGCCAGCAAACTACTAGCGGGTCTAGAGACCCAGTACTTC.

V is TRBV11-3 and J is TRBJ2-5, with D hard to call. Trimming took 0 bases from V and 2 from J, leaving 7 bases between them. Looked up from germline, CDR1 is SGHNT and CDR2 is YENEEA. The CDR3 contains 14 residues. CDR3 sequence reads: CASSLDELQETQYF. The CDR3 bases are TGTGCCAGCAGCTTAGATGAACTACAAGAGACCCAGTACTTC.

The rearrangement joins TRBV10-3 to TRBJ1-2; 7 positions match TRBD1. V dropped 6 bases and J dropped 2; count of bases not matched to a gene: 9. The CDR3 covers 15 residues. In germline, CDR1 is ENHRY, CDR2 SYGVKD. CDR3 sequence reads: CAIRSEGGQNYGYTF. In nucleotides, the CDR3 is TGTGCCATCAGGTCCGAAGGGGGCCAGAACTATGGCTACACCTTC.

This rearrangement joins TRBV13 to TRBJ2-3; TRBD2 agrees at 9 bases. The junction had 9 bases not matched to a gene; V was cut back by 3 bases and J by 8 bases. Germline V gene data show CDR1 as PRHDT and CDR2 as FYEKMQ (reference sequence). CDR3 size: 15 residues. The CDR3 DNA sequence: TGTGCCAGCAGCTTTAGCGGGAGCCTGCCGGGTACGCAGTATTTT. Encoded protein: CASSFSGSLPGTQYF.

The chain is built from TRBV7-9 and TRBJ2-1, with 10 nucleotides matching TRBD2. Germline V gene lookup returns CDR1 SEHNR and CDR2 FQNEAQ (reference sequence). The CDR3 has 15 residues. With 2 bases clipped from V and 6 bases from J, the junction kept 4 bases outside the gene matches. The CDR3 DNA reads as TGTGCCAGCAGCTTACTAGCGGGAGTTGGCAATGAGCAGTTCTTC. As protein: CASSLLAGVGNEQFF. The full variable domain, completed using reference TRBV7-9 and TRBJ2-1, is DTGVSQNPRHKITKRGQNVTFRCDPISEHNRLYWYRQTLGQGPEFLTYFQNEAQLEKSRLLSDRFSAERPKGSFSTLEIQRTEQGDSAMYLCASSLLAGVGNEQFFGPGTRLTVL.

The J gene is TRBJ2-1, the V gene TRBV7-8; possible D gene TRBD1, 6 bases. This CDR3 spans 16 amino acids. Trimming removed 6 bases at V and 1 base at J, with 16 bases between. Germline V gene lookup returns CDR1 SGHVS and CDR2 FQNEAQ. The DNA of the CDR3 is TGTGCCAGCAGTCCAGGGGTATTTGGGTCCTACAATGAGCAGTTCTTC. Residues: CASSPGVFGSYNEQFF.

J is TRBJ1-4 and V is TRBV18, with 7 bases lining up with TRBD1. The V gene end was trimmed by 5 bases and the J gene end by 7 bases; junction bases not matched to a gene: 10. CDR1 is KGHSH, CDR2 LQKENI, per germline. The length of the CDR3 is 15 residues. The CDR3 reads CASSDDRVLREKLFF. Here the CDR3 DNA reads TGTGCCAGCTCAGACGACAGGGTATTGCGTGAAAAACTGTTTTTT.

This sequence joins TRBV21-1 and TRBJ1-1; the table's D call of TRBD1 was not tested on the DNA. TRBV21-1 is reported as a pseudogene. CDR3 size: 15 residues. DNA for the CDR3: TGTGCCAGCAGCAATTTACAGGCATTAGACACTGAAGCTTTCTTT. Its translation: CASSNLQALDTEAFF.

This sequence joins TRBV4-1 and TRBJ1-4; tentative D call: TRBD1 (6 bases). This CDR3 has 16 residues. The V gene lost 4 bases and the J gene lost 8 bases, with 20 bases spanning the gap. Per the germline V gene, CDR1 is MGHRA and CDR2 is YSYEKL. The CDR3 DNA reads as TGCGCCAGCAGCCCCAGGGGTGTGGGGGACACAGAAAAACTGTTTTTT. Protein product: CASSPRGVGDTEKLFF.

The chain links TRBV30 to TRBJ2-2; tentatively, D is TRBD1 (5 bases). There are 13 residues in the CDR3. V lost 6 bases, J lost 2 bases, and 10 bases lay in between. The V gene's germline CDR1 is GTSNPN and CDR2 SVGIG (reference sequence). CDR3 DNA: TGTGCCTGCGACAGTACAAACACCGGGGAGCTGTTTTTT. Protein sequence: CACDSTNTGELFF.